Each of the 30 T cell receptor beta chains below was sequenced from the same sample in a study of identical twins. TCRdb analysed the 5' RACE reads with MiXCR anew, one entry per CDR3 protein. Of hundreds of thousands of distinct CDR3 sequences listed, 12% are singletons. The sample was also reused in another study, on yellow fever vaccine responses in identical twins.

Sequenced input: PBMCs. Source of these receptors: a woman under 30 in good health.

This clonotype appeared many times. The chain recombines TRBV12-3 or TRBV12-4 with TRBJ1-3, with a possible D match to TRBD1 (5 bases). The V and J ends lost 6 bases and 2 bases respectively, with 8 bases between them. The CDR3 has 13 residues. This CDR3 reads CASRGRAGNTIYF. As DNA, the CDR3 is TGTGCCAGCAGGGGACGGGCTGGAAACACCATATATTTT.

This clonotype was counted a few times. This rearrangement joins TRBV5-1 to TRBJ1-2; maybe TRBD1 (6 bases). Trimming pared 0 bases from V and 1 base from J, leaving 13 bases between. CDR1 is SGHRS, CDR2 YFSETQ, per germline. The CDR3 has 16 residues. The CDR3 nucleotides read TGCGCCAGCAGCTTGGGCAGGGGAGGACTTAACTATGGCTACACCTTC. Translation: CASSLGRGGLNYGYTF.

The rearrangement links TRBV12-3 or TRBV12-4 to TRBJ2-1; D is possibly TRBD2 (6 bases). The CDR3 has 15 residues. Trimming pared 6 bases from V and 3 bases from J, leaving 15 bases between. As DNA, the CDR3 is TGTGCCAGCAGGGGCGCCGGGACTGTCTACAATGAGCAGTTCTTC. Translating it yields CASRGAGTVYNEQFF.

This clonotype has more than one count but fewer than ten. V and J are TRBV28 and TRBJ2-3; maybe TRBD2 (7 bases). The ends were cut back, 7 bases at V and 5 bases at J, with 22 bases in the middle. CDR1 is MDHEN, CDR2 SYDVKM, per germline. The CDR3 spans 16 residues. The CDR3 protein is CASTSLRGVAGDTQYF. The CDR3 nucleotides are TGTGCCAGCACCTCACTCAGGGGCGTAGCGGGAGATACGCAGTATTTT.

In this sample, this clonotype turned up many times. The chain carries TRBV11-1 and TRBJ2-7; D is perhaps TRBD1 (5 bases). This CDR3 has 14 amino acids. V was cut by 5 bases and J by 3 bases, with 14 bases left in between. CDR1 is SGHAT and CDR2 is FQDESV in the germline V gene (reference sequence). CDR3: CASSGKQVNYEQYF. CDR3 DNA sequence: TGTGCCAGCAGCGGAAAACAGGTGAACTACGAGCAGTACTTC. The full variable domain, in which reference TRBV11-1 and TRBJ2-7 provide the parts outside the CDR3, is EAEVAQSPRYKITEKSQAVAFWCDPISGHATLYWYRQILGQGPELLVQFQDESVVDDSQLPKDRFSAERLKGVDSTLKIQPAELGDSAMYLCASSGKQVNYEQYFGPGTRLTVT.

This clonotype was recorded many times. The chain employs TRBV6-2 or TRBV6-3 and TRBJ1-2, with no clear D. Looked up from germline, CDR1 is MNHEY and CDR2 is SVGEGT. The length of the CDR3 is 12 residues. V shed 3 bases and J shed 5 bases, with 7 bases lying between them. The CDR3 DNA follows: TGTGCCAGCAGTTATGTAGGGTATGGCTACACCTTC. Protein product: CASSYVGYGYTF.

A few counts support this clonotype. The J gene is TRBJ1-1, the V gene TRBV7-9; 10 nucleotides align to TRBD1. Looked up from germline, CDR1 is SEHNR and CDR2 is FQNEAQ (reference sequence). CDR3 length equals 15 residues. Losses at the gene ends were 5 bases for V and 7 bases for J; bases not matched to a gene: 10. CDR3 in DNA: TGTGCCAGCAGCGTCACCGGGACAGGGGATTATGAAGCTTTCTTT. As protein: CASSVTGTGDYEAFF.

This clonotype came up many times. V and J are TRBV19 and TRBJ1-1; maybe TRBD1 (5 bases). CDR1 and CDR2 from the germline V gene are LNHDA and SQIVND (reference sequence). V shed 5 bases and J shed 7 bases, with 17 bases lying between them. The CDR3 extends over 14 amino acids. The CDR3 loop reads CASSPFAAGVEAFF. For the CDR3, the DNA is TGTGCCAGTAGTCCTTTCGCAGCGGGGGTTGAAGCTTTCTTT.

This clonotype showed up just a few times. CDR3: CASSPQGRNSPLHF. DNA of the CDR3: TGTGCCAGCTCACCACAAGGGCGTAATTCACCCCTCCACTTT. The chain has TRBV18 and TRBJ1-6, with unresolved D. Germline loops: CDR1 KGHSH, CDR2 LQKENI. CDR3 size: 14 residues. V gave up 1 base and J gave up 6 bases, with 7 bases separating them. Based on the CDR3 plus reference TRBV18 and TRBJ1-6, the full variable domain is NAGVMQNPRHLVRRRGQEARLRCSPMKGHSHVYWYRQLPEEGLKFMVYLQKENIIDESGMPKERFSAEFPKEGPSILRIQQVVRGDSAAYFCASSPQGRNSPLHFGNGTRLTVT.

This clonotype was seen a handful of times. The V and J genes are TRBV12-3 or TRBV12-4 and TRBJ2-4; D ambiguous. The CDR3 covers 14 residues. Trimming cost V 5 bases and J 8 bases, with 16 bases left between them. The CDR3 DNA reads TGTGCCAGCAGTCGTAGGGTTCATAAAGACATTCAGTACTTC. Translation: CASSRRVHKDIQYF.

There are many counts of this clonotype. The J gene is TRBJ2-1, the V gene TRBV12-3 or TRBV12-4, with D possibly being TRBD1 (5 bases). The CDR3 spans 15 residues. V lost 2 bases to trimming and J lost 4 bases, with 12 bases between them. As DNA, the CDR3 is TGTGCCAGCAGTTTAAGGCAGGGTTATTACAATGAGCAGTTCTTC. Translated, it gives CASSLRQGYYNEQFF.

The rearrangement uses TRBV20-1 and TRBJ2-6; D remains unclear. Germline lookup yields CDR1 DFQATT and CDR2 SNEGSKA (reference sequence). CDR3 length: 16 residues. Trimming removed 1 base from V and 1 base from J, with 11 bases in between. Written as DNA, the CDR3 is TGCAGTGCTAGAGTTGGTGAGAAGTCTGGGGCCAACGTCCTGACTTTC. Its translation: CSARVGEKSGANVLTF.

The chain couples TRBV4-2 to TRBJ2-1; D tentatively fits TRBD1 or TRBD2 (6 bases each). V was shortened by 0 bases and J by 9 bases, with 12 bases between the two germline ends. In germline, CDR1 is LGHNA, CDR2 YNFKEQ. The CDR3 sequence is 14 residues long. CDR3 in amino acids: CASSQDRRGAEQFF. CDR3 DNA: TGTGCCAGCAGCCAAGACCGTAGGGGGGCTGAGCAGTTCTTC.

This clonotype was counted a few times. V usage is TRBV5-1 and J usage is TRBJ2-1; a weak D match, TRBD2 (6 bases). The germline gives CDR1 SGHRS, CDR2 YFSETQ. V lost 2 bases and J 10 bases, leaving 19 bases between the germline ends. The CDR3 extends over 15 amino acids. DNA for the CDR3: TGCGCCAGCAGCTTCCGGGGGAGTGTGTTTGAGGAGCAGTTCTTC. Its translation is CASSFRGSVFEEQFF.

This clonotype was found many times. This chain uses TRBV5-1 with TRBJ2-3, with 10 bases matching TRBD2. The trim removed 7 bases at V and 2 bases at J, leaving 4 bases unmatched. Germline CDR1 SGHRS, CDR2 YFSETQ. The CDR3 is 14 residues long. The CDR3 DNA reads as TGCGCCAGCTCCACTAGCGGGAACACAGATACGCAGTATTTT. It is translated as CASSTSGNTDTQYF. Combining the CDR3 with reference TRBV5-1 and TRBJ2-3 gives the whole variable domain KAGVTQTPRYLIKTRGQQVTLSCSPISGHRSVSWYQQTPGQGLQFLFEYFSETQRNKGNFPGRFSGRQFSNSRSEMNVSTLELGDSALYLCASSTSGNTDTQYFGPGTRLTVL.

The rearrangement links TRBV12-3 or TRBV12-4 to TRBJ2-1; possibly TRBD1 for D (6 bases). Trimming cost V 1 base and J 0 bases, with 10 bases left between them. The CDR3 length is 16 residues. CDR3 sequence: CASSLVQGSSYNEQFF. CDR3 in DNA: TGTGCCAGCAGTTTAGTTCAGGGGAGCTCCTACAATGAGCAGTTCTTC.

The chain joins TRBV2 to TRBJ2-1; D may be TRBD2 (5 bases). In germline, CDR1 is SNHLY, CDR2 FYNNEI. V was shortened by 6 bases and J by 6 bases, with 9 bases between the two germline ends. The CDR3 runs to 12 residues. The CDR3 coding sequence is TGTGCCAGCAGAGTCGAGGGCAATGAGCAGTTCTTC. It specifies CASRVEGNEQFF.

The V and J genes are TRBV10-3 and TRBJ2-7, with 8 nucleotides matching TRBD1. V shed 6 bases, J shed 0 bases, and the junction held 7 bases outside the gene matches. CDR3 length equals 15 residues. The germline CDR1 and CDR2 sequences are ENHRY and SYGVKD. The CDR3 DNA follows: TGTGCCATCAGGGAGACAGGGGATAACTCCTACGAGCAGTACTTC. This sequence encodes CAIRETGDNSYEQYF.

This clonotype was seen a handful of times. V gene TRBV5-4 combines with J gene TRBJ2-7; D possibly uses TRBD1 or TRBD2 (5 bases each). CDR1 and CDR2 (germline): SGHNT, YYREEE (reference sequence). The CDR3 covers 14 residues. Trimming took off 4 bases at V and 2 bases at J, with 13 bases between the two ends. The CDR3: CASSPGTDPYEQYF. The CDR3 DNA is TGTGCCAGCAGCCCAGGGACGGACCCCTACGAGCAGTACTTC.

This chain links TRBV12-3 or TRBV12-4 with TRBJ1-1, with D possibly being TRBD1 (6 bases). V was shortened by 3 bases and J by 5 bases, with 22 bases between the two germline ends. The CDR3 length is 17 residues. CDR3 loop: CASSFRTQTGRWTEAFF. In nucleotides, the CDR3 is TGTGCCAGCAGTTTCCGGACTCAAACAGGGAGATGGACTGAAGCTTTCTTT.

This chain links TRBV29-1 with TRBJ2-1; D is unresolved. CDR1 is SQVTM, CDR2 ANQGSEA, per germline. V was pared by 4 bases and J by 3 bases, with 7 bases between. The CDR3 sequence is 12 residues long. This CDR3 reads CSVVADYNEQFF. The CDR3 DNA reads TGCAGCGTTGTGGCAGACTACAATGAGCAGTTCTTC.

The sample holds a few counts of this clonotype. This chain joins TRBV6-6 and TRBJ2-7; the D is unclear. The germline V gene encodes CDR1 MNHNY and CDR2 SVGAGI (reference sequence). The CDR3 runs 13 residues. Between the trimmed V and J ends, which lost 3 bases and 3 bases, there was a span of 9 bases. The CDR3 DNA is TGTGCCAGCAGTTATGGGGATGTCTACGAGCAGTACGTC. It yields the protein CASSYGDVYEQYV.

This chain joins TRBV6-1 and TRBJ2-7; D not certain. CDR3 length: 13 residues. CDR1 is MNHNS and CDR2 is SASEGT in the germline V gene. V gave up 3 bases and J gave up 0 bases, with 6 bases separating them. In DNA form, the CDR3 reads TGTGCCAGCAGTGAGACACTCTCCTACGAGCAGTACGTC. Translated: CASSETLSYEQYV.

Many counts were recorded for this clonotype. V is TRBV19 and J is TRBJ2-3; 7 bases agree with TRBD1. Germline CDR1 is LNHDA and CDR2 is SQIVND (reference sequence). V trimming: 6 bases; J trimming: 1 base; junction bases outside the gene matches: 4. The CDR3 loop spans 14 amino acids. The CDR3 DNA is TGTGCCAGTAGAGTCGGACAGGGCACAGATACGCAGTATTTT. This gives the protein CASRVGQGTDTQYF. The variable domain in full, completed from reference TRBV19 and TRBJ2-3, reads DGGITQSPKYLFRKEGQNVTLSCEQNLNHDAMYWYRQDPGQGLRLIYYSQIVNDFQKGDIAEGYSVSREKKESFPLTVTSAQKNPTAFYLCASRVGQGTDTQYFGPGTRLTVL.

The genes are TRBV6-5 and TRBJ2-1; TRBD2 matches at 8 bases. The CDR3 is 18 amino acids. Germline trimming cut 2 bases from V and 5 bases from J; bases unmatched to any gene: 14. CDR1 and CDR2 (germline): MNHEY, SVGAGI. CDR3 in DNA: TGTGCCAGCAGTTACACCGCTTTTCCCGGGGGGGCGAACAATGAGCAGTTCTTC. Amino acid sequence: CASSYTAFPGGANNEQFF.

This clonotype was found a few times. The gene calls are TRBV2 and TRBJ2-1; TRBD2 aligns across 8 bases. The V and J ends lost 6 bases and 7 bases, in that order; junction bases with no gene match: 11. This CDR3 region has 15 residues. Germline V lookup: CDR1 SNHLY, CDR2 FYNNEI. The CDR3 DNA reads TGTGCCAGCAGCGAGGGCCCAGCGGGAGCTAATGAGCAGTTCTTC. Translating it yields CASSEGPAGANEQFF.

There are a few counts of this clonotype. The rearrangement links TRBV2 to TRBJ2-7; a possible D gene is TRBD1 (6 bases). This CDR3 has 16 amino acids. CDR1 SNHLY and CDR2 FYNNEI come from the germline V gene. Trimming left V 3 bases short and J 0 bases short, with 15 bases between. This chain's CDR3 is CASSDLTDRSSYEQYF. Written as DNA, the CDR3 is TGTGCCAGCAGTGATTTGACAGACAGGTCCTCCTACGAGCAGTACTTC.

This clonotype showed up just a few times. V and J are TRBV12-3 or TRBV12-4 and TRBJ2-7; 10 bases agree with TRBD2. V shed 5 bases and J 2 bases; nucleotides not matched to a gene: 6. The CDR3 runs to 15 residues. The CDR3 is CASSPGLAAAYEQYF. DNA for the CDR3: TGTGCCAGCAGTCCCGGACTAGCGGCTGCCTACGAGCAGTACTTC.

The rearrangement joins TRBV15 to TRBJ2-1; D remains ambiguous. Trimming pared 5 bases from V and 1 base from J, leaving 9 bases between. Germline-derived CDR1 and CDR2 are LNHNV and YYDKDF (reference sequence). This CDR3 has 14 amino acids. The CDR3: CATSVSPSYNEQFF. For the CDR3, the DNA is TGTGCCACCAGCGTTTCCCCATCCTACAATGAGCAGTTCTTC.

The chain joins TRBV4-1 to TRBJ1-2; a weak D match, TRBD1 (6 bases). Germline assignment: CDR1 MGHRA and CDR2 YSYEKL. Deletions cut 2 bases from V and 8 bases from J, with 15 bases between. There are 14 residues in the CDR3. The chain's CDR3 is CASSQSERGVGYTF. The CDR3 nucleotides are TGCGCCAGCAGCCAATCAGAGAGGGGGGTCGGCTACACCTTC.